This entry concerns a single TCR beta chain. Its target is not known. A much larger clonotype is one base distant, so this may be a read error. This sample was included in a study of T cell repertoires in cytomegalovirus infection. TCRdb redid the calling of the reads with MiXCR, one entry per CDR3 protein. The sample shows 650,000 to 900,000 distinct CDR3 sequences, 25% to 35% of them seen only once. CDR1 is MNHEY and CDR2 is SVGEGT in the germline V gene. The CDR3 covers 11 residues. The rearrangement joins TRBV6-2 or TRBV6-3 to TRBJ2-1; TRBD2 matches 7 bases. The starting material was cultured CD8+ T cells from PBMCs, obtained from culture after CMV antigen stimulation. The TCR sequence derives from a human donor in good health (CMV status not recorded). Some clones in this sample may be carry-over from other donors' samples. In nucleotides, the CDR3 is TGTGCCAGCAGTTGGGGGGGTGAGCAGCTCTTC. This encodes CASSWGGEQLF.